Below, 5 T cell receptor beta chains from the same sample are listed, as sequenced in a study of T cells and Merkel cell carcinoma outcomes. The repertoire was sequenced with immunoSEQ multiplex PCR; TCRdb's copy has only in-frame clones and lacks some. The sample includes over 15,000 clones, approximately 80% of them seen just once. Sequenced input: tumor tissue from Merkel cell carcinoma. All receptors derive from a human donor with Merkel cell carcinoma.

The chain links TRBV4-1 to TRBJ1-1; tentatively, D is TRBD1 (5 bases). This CDR3 has 15 residues. The V gene lost 3 bases and the J gene lost 2 bases, with 13 bases spanning the gap. Germline CDR1 is MGHRA and CDR2 is YSYEKL. The CDR3, as DNA: TGCGCCAGCAGCCATTCTAGACAGCTAAACACTGAAGCTTTCTTT. Translation gives CASSHSRQLNTEAFF.

V usage is TRBV7-3 and J usage is TRBJ2-5, with 12 bases that match TRBD2. Trimming removed 6 bases from V and 2 bases from J; junction bases left unmatched: 4. Germline V gene sequence: CDR1 SGHTA, CDR2 FQGTGA. The CDR3 has 15 amino acids. CDR3 sequence reads: CASSKTSGGQETQYF. CDR3 nucleotide sequence: TGTGCCAGCAGTAAAACTAGCGGGGGGCAAGAGACCCAGTACTTC.

V usage is TRBV6-1 and J usage is TRBJ1-4; D uncertain. The CDR3 loop spans 15 amino acids. The V gene's germline CDR1 is MNHNS and CDR2 SASEGT. Trimming cost V 0 bases and J 4 bases, with 9 bases left between them. The CDR3 sequence is CASSEASPVNEKLFF. Written as DNA, the CDR3 is TGTGCCAGCAGTGAAGCTTCTCCGGTTAATGAAAAACTGTTTTTT.

The sample holds a few counts of this clone. This chain connects TRBV23-1 to TRBJ2-1; 7 positions agree with TRBD1. TRBV23-1 qualifies as an ORF whose function is uncertain. This CDR3 region has 15 residues. The J segment lost 5 bases and the V segment lost 10 bases, leaving 14 bases of the junction unmatched. CDR3 residues: CATPPRDSCNNEQFF. In DNA form, the CDR3 reads TGCGCCACCCCTCCCCGGGACAGTTGCAACAATGAGCAGTTCTTC.

CDR3 bases: TGTGCCAGCAGTCGGACAACAATGAACACTGAAGCTTTCTTT. It is translated as CASSRTTMNTEAFF. The rearrangement uses TRBV6-5 and TRBJ1-1; D might be TRBD1 (5 bases). V lost 5 bases, J lost 0 bases, and 10 bases lay in between. This CDR3 contains 14 residues. Germline V gene data show CDR1 as MNHEY and CDR2 as SVGAGI.